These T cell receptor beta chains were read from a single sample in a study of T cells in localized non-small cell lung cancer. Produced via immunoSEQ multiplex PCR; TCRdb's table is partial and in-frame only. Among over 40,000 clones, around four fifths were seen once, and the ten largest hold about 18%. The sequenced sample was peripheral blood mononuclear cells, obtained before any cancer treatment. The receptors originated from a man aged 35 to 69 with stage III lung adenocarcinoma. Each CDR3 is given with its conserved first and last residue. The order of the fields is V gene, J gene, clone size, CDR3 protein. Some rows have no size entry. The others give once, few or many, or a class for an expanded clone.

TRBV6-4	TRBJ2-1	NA	CASPWARGEIHPYNEQFF
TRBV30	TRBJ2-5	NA	CAWGGTSATQYF
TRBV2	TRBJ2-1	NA	CASSERDEQFF
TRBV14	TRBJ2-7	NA	CASSQGGMDLGQYF
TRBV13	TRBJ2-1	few	CASSFSGEQFF
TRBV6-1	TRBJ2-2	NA	CASSEARTGMDTGELFF
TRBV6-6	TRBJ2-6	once	CASSTDHPGANVLTF
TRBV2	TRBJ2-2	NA	CASTTSGGVVTGELFF
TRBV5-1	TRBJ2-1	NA	CASSPVSGSDNEQFF
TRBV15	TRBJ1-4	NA	CATSGGSGGRNEKLFF
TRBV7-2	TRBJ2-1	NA	CASSPRDSWEQFF
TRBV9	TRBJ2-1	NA	CASSSLAGGTIEEQFF
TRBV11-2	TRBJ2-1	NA	CASSLGAGGIDEQFF
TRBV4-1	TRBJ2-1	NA	CASMSGSYNEQFF
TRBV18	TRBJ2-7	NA	CASSPPEGAGYEQYF
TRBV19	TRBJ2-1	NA	CASNVLAGGSYNEQFF
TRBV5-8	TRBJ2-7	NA	CASSTLTWREVPYEQYF
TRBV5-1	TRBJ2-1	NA	CASSPEEGFYEQFF
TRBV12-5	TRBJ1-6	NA	CASGLVDQSPLHF
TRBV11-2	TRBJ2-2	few	CASSLAGGTGELFF
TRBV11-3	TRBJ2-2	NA	CASSLDGTGDLNTGELFF
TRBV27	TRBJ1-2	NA	CASSSPRGADYGYTF
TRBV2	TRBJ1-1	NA	CASIGSGTEAFF
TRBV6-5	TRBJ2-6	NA	CASSDWDTGANVLTF
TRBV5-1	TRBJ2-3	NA	CASSLAGVGADTQYF
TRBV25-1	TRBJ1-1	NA	CASRRTEAFF
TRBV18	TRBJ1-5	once	CASSLHRNQPQHF
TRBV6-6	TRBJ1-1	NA	CASRRAMNTEAFF
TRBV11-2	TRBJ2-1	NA	CASSRGGESYNEQFF
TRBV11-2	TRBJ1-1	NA	CASSLVGGEMNTEAFF
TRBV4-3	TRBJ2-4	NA	CASSQDWGRVAKNIQYF
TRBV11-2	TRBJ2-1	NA	CASSLTGTGDYNEQFF
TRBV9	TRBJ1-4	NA	CASSSGQRNEKLFF
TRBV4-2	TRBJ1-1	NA	CASSQEGSEAFF
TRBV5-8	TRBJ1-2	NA	CASSPNFQASYGYTF
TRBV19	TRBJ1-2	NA	CASSMSGQGEGYGYTF
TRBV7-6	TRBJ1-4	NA	CASSLISGDEELFF
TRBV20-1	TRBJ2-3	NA	CSTYTDTQYF
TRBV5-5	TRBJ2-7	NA	CASLDTSYEQYF
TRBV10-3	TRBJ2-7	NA	CAISGTGDTYEQYF
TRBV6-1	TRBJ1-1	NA	CASRQQTNTEAFF
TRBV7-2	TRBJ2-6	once	CASSLSGGVGANVLTF